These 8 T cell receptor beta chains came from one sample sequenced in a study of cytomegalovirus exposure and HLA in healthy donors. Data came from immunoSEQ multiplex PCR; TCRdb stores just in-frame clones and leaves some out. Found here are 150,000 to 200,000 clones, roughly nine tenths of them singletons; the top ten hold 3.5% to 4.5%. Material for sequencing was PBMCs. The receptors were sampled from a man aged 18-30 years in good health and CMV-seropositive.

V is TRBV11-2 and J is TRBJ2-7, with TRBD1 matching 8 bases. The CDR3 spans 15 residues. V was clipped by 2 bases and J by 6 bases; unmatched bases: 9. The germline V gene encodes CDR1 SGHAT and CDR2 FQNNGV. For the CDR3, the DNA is TGTGCCAGCAGCTTAAGACCGGGACAGGTCCCCGAGCAGTACTTC. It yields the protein CASSLRPGQVPEQYF.

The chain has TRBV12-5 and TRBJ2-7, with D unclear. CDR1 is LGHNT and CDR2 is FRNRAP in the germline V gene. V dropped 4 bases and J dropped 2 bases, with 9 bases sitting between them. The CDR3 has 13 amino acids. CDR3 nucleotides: TGTGCTAGTGGTTCCTCTAGGCCCTACGAGCAGTACTTC. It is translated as CASGSSRPYEQYF.

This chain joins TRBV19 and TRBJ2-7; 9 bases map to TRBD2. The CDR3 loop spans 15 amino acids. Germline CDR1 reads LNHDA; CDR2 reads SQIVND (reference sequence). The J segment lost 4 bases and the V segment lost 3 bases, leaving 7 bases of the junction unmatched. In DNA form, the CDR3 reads TGTGCCAGTAGTATGACGGCGGGAGGGCCGTACGAGCAGTACTTC. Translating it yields CASSMTAGGPYEQYF.

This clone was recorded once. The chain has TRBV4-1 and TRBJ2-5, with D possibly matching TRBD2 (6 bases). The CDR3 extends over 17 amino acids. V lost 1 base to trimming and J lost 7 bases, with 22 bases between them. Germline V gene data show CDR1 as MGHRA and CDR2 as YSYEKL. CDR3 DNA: TGCGCCAGCAGCCAAGCTGGGGGTGGGCCGGGAGTTGGGACCCAGTACTTC. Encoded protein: CASSQAGGGPGVGTQYF.

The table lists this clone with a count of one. CDR3 in amino acids: CASSYSSGRAGETQYF. The DNA of the CDR3 is TGTGCCAGCAGTTACAGTAGCGGGAGGGCCGGGGAGACCCAGTACTTC. The gene calls are TRBV6-5 and TRBJ2-5, with 11 bases matching TRBD2. Germline-derived CDR1 and CDR2 are MNHEY and SVGAGI. V lost 2 bases, J lost 5 bases, and 7 bases stayed unmatched. This CDR3 has 16 residues.

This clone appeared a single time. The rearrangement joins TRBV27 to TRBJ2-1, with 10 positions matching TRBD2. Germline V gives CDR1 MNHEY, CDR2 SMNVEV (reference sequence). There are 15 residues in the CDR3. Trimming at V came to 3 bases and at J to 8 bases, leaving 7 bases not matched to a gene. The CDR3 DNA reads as TGTGCCAGCAGTTTGAGGCTAGCGGGAGTGGATGAGCAGTTCTTC. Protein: CASSLRLAGVDEQFF.

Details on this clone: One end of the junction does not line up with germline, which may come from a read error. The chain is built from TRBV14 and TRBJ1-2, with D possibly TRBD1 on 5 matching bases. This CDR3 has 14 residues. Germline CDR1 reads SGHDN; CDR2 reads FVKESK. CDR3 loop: CASSQVSGWHGYTF. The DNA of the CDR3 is TGTGCCAGTAGCCAAGTTTCAGGGTGGCATGGCTACACCTTC.

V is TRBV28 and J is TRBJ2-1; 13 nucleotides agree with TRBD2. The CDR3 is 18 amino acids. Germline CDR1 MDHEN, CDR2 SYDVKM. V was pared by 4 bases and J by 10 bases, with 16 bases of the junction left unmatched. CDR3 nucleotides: TGTGCCAGCAGTTCAGGCATACTAGCGGGAGGGCCCTACTCCGAGCAGTTCTTC. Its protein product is CASSSGILAGGPYSEQFF.